This TCR beta chain originates from a study of blood T cells in healthy people across ages (dated by TCRdb to between 2014 and 2017). With regard to the full study: In model experiments, template switching captured about one uniquely barcoded TCR beta cDNA molecule for every two T cells. Using deep sequencing normalized with unique cDNA molecular identifiers, the study measured how TCR beta repertoire diversity changes with age. Donors were grouped into four age groups: young (average approximately 16 years), middle-aged (less than 40), aged (roughly 67) and long-lived (roughly 80). To avoid experimental bias, donors of different ages were randomly spread across the sequencing lanes. The study analyzed two additional independent replicas of 1 million unique cDNA reads from the same blood draw for two donors, one aged 18 to 30 and one aged 80 or older. The study at large found these results: Bulk unsorted PBMC profiling prevented conclusive comparison of naive and antigen-experienced compartments. Because donor CMV infection status was unknown, age-related changes in expanded clonotypes were potentially confounded. Estimates of total diversity based on one million sequenced T cells were considered lower bounds and underestimates. Observed TCR beta diversity per million T cells fell roughly linearly with age, and a significant reduction was already apparent by age roughly 40. Compared with the aged group, the long-lived group had more naive CD4+ T cells, fewer expanded clones and increased TCR diversity, a pattern suggesting age selection. Observed TCR beta diversity correlated strongly with the percentage of naive T cells measured by flow cytometry.

Regarding this clonotype: Its binding antigen is unknown. Base qualities are not provided; no much larger clone lies one nucleotide away.

Systemically healthy Caucasian individuals from Russia, 39 in total and aged about 6 to 95 years, were included as donors. Approximately 9 milliliters of peripheral blood were collected from each donor into EDTA-treated Vacutainer tubes. Ficoll-Paque density-gradient centrifugation was used to isolate PBMCs, with at least 6 million per sample. Total RNA, at least 6 micrograms per sample, was extracted from PBMCs with Trizol reagent. For every donor, an aliquot of PBMCs went through flow cytometry to measure the percentages of naive CD45RAhigh/CD27high T cells. There are 13 amino acids in the CDR3, from cysteine to phenylalanine inclusive. Solely the CDR3 DNA is kept, with 39 bases framed from the first base. As encoded in the germline V gene, CDR1 is MNHNS while CDR2 is SASEGT. V lost 8 bases and J lost 5 bases, and the count of bases not matched to a germline gene is 7. The library was produced with 5' RACE. The listed sequencing device is Illumina HiSeq 2500. The second PCR ran for roughly 7 to 12 cycles and used a J-beta primer mix along with a sample-barcoded 5' primer. Each TCR beta cDNA molecule received a unique molecular identifier from a template-switch 5' adaptor carrying 12 random nucleotides. Each sample yielded at least 2.5 million CDR3-containing paired-end reads. The Mint cDNA synthesis kit, primed by a TRBC-specific oligonucleotide, was used to synthesize first-strand cDNA from all RNA. Following uracil-DNA glycosylase treatment, all cDNA underwent a first 18-cycle PCR with the universal primers M1SS and BC2_uni_R. As for the authors' bioinformatics: Each sample was normalized by randomly selecting 1 million high-quality reads, each carrying a distinct molecular identifier. Reads with shared molecular identifiers were discarded instead of being binned into consensus sequences. MiTCR, with a Q25 quality threshold and the strictest error-elimination algorithm, was used for CDR3 identification, clonotype clustering and error correction. A nonparametric unseen species model with Euler transformation was used to estimate lower-bound total TCR beta diversity. The public reads were run again by TCRdb, first through fastp at Q25 and then through MiXCR, and only productive beta chains were kept. Identical CDR3 protein sequences are pooled into one entry, listed with their most common genes and DNA. TCRdb's processing, not the study's, gives the V and J calls here. The sample table contains 1.2 million to 1.5 million distinct CDR3 sequences; only one count was recorded for 42% of them. The biggest ten clones account for 7.9% of the sample.

The sequence was obtained from a woman under 30 in good health. This chain is built from TRBV6-1 and TRBJ1-1, with 8 bases aligning to TRBD1. Sequencing was carried out using blood. The DNA sequence is as follows: TGTGCCAGCGTCCCAGGGGGCCTGACTGAAGCTTTCTTT. This encodes CASVPGGLTEAFF.